This entry describes one TCR beta chain. The germline CDR1 and CDR2 sequences are KGHSH and LQKENI. CDR3 length: 16 residues. V was clipped by 6 bases and J by 0 bases; unmatched bases: 7. This specimen belongs to a study of blood T cell repertoires in COVID-19. Some clones are missing from TCRdb's copy, which holds only in-frame ones; the method was immunoSEQ multiplex PCR. This sample has approximately 210,000 clones, with about 91% found just once. Input material: peripheral blood. The rearrangement joins TRBV18 to TRBJ1-1; 10 nucleotides match TRBD1. The sequence came from a man younger than 40 with acute or convalescent COVID-19. CDR3 sequence reads: CASSAGTGELNTEAFF. The CDR3 DNA is TGTGCCAGCTCGGCCGGGACAGGGGAGTTGAACACTGAAGCTTTCTTT.